The source of this T cell receptor (beta chain) is a study of beta chain features in type 1 diabetes. Expressed TCRB transcripts got sequenced, as all isolated RNA was reverse transcribed. Clones were sequenced by immunoSEQ multiplex PCR, and TCRdb holds only the in-frame ones, with some missing. The table includes about 130,000 clones, around 9% detected once. This clone was observed a few times. The antigen is not known. Findings and limits, study-wide: When VDJ junctions were examined, type 1 diabetes patients showed fewer insertions and more deletions. Shorter TCRB CDR3s, moderately but significantly so, marked every one of the four CD4+ subsets in Type 1 diabetes patients. There was no resolution here of whether HLA type influences TCRB rearrangement.

CDR1 and CDR2 (germline): MNHEY, SVGAGI. The CDR3 is made up of 14 amino acids. Unmatched junction bases numbered 5, after V lost 7 bases and J lost 10 bases. Sequenced material: central memory CD4+ T cells from blood. V is TRBV6-5 and J is TRBJ2-1, with TRBD2 matching over 15 bases. This receptor was taken from a man aged 25-40 years with type 1 diabetes. DNA for the CDR3: TGTGCCAGCAAATTGGGACTAGCGGGGGGAGAGCAGTTCTTC. It yields the protein CASKLGLAGGEQFF.